These T cell receptor beta chains were read from a single sample in a study of T cell responses to AZD1222 COVID-19 vaccine. Sequencing used immunoSEQ multiplex PCR; TCRdb keeps in-frame clones, though not all of them. The repertoire has 120,000 to 150,000 clones, more than 85% of them found once; the top ten carry about 3%. The material sequenced was peripheral blood, taken on day 0 of AZD1222 vaccination. The receptors come from an adult in good health. Both conserved end residues are part of each CDR3. Clone sizes are given selectively: once, few, many, or a class where the clone is expanded.

clone_size	v_call	cdr3_aa
NA	TRBV5-4	CASSLWGEQFF
few	TRBV19	CASSSGSGGVGYTF
NA	TRBV6-5	CASRIRGNEQFF
NA	TRBV11-3	CASSPDGANYGYTF
NA	TRBV5-1	CASSWLGVSSAYGYTF
NA	TRBV28	CASSSGPAWEQYF
NA	TRBV13	CASSLRRLGTAYEQYF
NA	TRBV29-1	CSVEGLNTEAFF
NA	TRBV11-3	CASSLEGTLPYNEQFF
NA	TRBV9	CASSVAGNDEQYF
NA	TRBV9	CASSRGDYHEKLFF
NA	TRBV29-1	CSVPSTTNYGYTF
NA	TRBV5-1	CASSVRDKNEKLFF
NA	TRBV28	CASGPRRATQYF